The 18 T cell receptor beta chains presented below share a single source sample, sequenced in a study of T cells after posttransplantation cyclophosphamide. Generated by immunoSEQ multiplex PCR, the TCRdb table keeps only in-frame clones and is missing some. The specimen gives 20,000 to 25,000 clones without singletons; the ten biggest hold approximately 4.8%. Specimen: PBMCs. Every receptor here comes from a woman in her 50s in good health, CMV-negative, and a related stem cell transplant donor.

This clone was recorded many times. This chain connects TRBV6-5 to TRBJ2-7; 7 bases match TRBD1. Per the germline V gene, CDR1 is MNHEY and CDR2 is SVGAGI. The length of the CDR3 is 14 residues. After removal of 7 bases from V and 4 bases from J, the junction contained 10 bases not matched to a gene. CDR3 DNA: TGTGCCAGCACTCAATCGACAGGGTCATACGAGCAGTACTTC. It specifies CASTQSTGSYEQYF.

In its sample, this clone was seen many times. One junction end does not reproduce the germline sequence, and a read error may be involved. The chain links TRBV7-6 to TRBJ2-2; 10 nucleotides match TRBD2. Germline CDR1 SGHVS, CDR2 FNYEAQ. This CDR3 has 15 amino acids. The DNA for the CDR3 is TGTGCCAGCAGCCTAGCGGGAGCGAACACCGGGGAGCTGTTTTTT. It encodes CASSLAGANTGELFF.

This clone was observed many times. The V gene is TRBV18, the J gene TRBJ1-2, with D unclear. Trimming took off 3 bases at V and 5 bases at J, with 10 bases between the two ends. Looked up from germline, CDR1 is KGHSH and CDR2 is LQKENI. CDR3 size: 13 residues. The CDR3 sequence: CASSPTREYGYTF. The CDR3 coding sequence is TGTGCCAGCTCACCTACGCGAGAATATGGCTACACCTTC.

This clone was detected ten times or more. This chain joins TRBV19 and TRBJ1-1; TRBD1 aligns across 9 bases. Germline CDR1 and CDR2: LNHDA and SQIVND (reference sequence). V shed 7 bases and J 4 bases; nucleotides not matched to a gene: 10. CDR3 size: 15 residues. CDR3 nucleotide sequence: TGTGCCAGTATTGACCCGGGACAGGGTTCCACTGAAGCTTTCTTT. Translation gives CASIDPGQGSTEAFF.

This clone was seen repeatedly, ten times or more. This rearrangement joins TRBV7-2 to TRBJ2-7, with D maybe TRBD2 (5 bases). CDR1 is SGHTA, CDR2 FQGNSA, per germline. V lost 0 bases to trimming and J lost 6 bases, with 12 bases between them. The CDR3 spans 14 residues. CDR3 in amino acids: CASSLASLAGEQYF. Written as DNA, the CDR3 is TGTGCCAGCAGCTTAGCTTCTCTAGCAGGCGAGCAGTACTTC.

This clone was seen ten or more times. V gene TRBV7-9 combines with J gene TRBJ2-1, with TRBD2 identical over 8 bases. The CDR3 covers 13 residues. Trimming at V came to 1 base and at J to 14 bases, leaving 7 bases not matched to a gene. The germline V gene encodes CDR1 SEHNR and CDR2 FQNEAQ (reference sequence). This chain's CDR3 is CASSLVSGGREFF. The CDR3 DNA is TGTGCCAGCAGCTTAGTATCGGGGGGGCGTGAGTTCTTC.

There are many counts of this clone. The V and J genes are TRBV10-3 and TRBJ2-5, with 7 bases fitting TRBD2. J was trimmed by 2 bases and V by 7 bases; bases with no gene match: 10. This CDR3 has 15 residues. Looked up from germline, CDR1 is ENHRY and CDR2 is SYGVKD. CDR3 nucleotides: TGTGCCATCACCCGAAACCCTAGCGGACAAGAGACCCAGTACTTC. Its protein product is CAITRNPSGQETQYF.

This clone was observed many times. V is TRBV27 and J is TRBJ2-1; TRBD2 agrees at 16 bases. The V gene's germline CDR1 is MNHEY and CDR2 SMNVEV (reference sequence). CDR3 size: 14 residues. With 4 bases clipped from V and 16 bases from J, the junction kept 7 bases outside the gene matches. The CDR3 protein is CASSSGTSGGAEFF. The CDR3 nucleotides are TGTGCCAGCAGTTCCGGGACTAGCGGGGGGGCCGAATTCTTC.

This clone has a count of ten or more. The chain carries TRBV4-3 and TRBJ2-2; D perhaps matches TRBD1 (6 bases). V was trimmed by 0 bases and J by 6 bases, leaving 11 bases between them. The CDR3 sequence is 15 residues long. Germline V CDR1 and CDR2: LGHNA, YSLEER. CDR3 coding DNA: TGCGCCAGCAGCCAAGATCGCGAGGGGGCCGGGGAGCTGTTTTTT. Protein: CASSQDREGAGELFF.

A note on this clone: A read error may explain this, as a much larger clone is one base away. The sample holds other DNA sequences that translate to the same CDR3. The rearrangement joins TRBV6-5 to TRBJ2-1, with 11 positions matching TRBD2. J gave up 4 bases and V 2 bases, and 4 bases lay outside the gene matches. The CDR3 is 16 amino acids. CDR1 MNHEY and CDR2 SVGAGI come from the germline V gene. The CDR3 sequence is CASSYRTSGLYNEQFF. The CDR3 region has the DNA TGTGCCAGCAGTTACCGGACTAGCGGGTTGTACAATGAGCAGTTCTTC.

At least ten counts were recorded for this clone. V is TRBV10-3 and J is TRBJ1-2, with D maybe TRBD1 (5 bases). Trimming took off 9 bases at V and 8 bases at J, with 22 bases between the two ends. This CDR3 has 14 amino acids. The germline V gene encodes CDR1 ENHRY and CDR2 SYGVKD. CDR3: CAIKITGASPGYTF. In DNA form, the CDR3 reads TGTGCCATTAAAATTACAGGAGCCTCCCCCGGCTACACCTTC.

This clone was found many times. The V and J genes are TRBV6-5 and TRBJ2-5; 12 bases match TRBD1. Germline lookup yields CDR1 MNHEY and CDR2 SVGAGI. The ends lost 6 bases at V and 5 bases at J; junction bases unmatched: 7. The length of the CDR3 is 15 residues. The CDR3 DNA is TGTGCCAGCAGCTCCGGGACAGGGGGCCGGGAGACCCAGTACTTC. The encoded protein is CASSSGTGGRETQYF.

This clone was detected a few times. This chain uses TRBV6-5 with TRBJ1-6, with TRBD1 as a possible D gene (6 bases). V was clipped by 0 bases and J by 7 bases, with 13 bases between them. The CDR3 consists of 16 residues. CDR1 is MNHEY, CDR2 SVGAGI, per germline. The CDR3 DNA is TGTGCCAGCAGTTACTCCACAGGGAGGGGAAATTCACCCCTCCACTTT. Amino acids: CASSYSTGRGNSPLHF.

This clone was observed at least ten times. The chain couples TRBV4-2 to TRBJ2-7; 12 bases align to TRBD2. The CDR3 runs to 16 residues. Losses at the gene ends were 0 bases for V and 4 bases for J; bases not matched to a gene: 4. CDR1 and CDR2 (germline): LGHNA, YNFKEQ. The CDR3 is CASSQDPSGGAYEQYF. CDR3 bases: TGTGCCAGCAGCCAAGACCCTAGCGGGGGGGCTTACGAGCAGTACTTC.

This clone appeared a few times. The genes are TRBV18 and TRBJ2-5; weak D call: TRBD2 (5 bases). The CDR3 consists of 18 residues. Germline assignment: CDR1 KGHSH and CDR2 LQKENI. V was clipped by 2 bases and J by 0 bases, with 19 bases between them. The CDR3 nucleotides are TGTGCCAGCTCACCATTCCTAGAGGGTGGACGGGACCAAGAGACCCAGTACTTC. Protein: CASSPFLEGGRDQETQYF. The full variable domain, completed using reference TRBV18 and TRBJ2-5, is NAGVMQNPRHLVRRRGQEARLRCSPMKGHSHVYWYRQLPEEGLKFMVYLQKENIIDESGMPKERFSAEFPKEGPSILRIQQVVRGDSAAYFCASSPFLEGGRDQETQYFGPGTRLLVL.

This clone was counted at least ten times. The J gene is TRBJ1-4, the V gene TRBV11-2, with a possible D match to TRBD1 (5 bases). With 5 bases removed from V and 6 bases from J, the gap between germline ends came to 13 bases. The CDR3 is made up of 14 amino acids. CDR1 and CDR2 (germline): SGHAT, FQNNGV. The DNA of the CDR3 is TGTGCCAGCAGCCTAACTGGGGGGGATGAAAAACTGTTTTTT. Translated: CASSLTGGDEKLFF.

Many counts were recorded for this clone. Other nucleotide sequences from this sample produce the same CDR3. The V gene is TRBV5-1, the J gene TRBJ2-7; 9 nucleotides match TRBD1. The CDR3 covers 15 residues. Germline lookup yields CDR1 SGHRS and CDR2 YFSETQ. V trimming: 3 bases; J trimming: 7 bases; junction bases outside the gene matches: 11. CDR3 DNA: TGCGCCAGCAGCTCAATTGGGACAGGGAATAGTGAGCAGTACTTC. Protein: CASSSIGTGNSEQYF.

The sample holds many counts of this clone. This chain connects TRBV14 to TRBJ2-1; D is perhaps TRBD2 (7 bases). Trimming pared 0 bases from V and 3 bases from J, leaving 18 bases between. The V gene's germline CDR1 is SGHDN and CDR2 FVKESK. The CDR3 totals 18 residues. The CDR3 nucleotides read TGTGCCAGCAGCCAAGAGGGGGGGGCGGGGATCCTCTACAATGAGCAGTTCTTC. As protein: CASSQEGGAGILYNEQFF.